One sample yielded the 30 T cell receptor beta chains listed below, sequenced in a study of cytomegalovirus exposure and HLA in healthy donors. PCR was performed using 60 Vbeta and 13 Jbeta primers. Assay: immunoSEQ multiplex PCR; the TCRdb copy retains only in-frame clones and omits some. The repertoire holds roughly 150,000 clones, with roughly three quarters as singletons. The sequenced sample consisted of PBMCs. These receptors were collected from a woman between 40 and 50 years old in good health and CMV-seropositive.

V usage is TRBV29-1 and J usage is TRBJ1-2; D gene uncertain. This CDR3 has 13 residues. Per germline, CDR1 SQVTM and CDR2 ANQGSEA. The V and J ends lost 4 bases and 0 bases respectively, with 9 bases between them. As DNA, the CDR3 is TGCAGCGTTGCCCTAAAAGCTAACTATGGCTACACCTTC. Residues: CSVALKANYGYTF.

About this clone itself: The germline gene is not matched at one end of the junction; a read error may be the cause. The gene calls are TRBV18 and TRBJ1-2; D is unresolved. Germline CDR1 and CDR2: KGHSH and LQKENI. The CDR3 has 14 amino acids. The CDR3 DNA sequence: TGTGCCAGCTCTCCACCGGTAGCTAACTATGGCTACACCTTC. Translated, it gives CASSPPVANYGYTF.

The rearrangement uses TRBV6-6 and TRBJ2-2, with TRBD2 matching over 11 bases. Germline CDR1 and CDR2: MNHNY and SVGAGI (reference sequence). V shed 8 bases and J 2 bases; nucleotides not matched to a gene: 7. The CDR3 runs 16 residues. The CDR3 DNA follows: TGTGCCAGCTTACCCCTAGCGGGGGGTAACACCGGGGAGCTGTTTTTT. Protein sequence: CASLPLAGGNTGELFF.

The J gene is TRBJ1-5, the V gene TRBV7-2, with D perhaps matching TRBD1 (6 bases). The V gene lost 1 base and the J gene lost 9 bases, with 16 bases spanning the gap. CDR3 length equals 15 residues. Germline CDR1 is SGHTA and CDR2 is FQGNSA. The CDR3 loop is CASSLGSGDFGPQHF. In DNA, the CDR3 is TGTGCCAGCAGCTTAGGCTCAGGGGATTTCGGGCCCCAGCATTTT.

This sequence joins TRBV18 and TRBJ2-3, with a tentative D call TRBD2 (5 bases). V was pared by 1 base and J by 0 bases, with 8 bases between. Germline V gene sequence: CDR1 KGHSH, CDR2 LQKENI. The CDR3 is made up of 15 amino acids. CDR3 sequence: CASSPRELSTDTQYF. CDR3 bases: TGTGCCAGCTCACCACGGGAGCTGAGCACAGATACGCAGTATTTT.

The chain is built from TRBV13 and TRBJ1-6; D is perhaps TRBD1 (5 bases). The V end was cut by 2 bases, the J end by 6 bases, with 17 bases between. CDR1 is PRHDT, CDR2 FYEKMQ, per germline (reference sequence). CDR3 size: 17 residues. CDR3 loop: CASSLLRATARNSPLHF. CDR3 coding DNA: TGTGCCAGCAGCTTACTCCGGGCGACAGCCCGTAATTCACCCCTCCACTTT.

The rearrangement links TRBV6-5 to TRBJ2-1, with TRBD1 matching 7 bases. This CDR3 contains 13 residues. V lost 8 bases, J lost 5 bases, and 6 bases stayed unmatched. Germline loops: CDR1 MNHEY, CDR2 SVGAGI. In DNA form, the CDR3 reads TGTGCCAGCCGGGACGGACAGGACAATGAGCAGTTCTTC. It is translated as CASRDGQDNEQFF.

This chain uses TRBV9 with TRBJ2-3; 11 bases fit TRBD2. The J segment lost 2 bases and the V segment lost 0 bases, leaving 8 bases of the junction unmatched. CDR3 length: 18 residues. Germline V gene sequence: CDR1 SGDLS, CDR2 YYNGEE. DNA of the CDR3: TGTGCCAGCAGCGTAGGGAGGTCTAGCGGGGGGTACACAGATACGCAGTATTTT. Protein product: CASSVGRSSGGYTDTQYF.

This clone was detected only once. The chain uses TRBV7-2 and TRBJ2-7; 9 positions match TRBD2. Germline-derived CDR1 and CDR2 are SGHTA and FQGNSA. The CDR3 has 15 amino acids. With 5 bases clipped from V and 3 bases from J, the junction kept 8 bases outside the gene matches. Here the CDR3 reads CASSAPSGALYEQYF. The CDR3 bases are TGTGCCAGCAGCGCCCCTAGCGGGGCCCTCTACGAGCAGTACTTC.

The genes are TRBV5-1 and TRBJ2-3; 8 bases line up with TRBD2. The CDR3 length is 18 residues. Germline lookup yields CDR1 SGHRS and CDR2 YFSETQ. V lost 2 bases, J lost 0 bases, and 11 bases stayed unmatched. In DNA form, the CDR3 reads TGCGCCAGCAGCTTACTCGCGGCTAGCGGGCCTAGCACAGATACGCAGTATTTT. Translation gives CASSLLAASGPSTDTQYF.

In its sample, this clone was seen a few times. Other nucleotide sequences from this sample produce the same CDR3. The chain employs TRBV18 and TRBJ2-2; D is uncertain. The CDR3 extends over 14 amino acids. Germline CDR1 reads KGHSH; CDR2 reads LQKENI. Trimming took off 3 bases at V and 1 base at J, with 6 bases between the two ends. CDR3 sequence: CASSPRQNTGELFF. The CDR3 coding sequence is TGTGCCAGCTCACCTCGACAGAACACCGGGGAGCTGTTTTTT.

CDR3 coding DNA: TGCGCCAGCAGGCTAGCGGGGTCGGAGACCCAGTACTTC. Its translation is CASRLAGSETQYF. The genes are TRBV5-1 and TRBJ2-5, with 9 bases fitting TRBD2. The CDR3 consists of 13 residues. Trimming removed 5 bases from V and 5 bases from J; junction bases left unmatched: 4. CDR1 is SGHRS, CDR2 YFSETQ, per germline.

The chain uses TRBV28 and TRBJ1-1; no definite D call. The CDR3 spans 13 residues. CDR1 is MDHEN, CDR2 SYDVKM, per germline. The V end was cut by 6 bases, the J end by 8 bases, with 16 bases between. CDR3 bases: TGTGCCAGCAGCCCACTCCGCGGGTTCGAAGCTTTCTTT. As protein: CASSPLRGFEAFF.

The chain couples TRBV30 to TRBJ2-6; 8 bases align to TRBD2. CDR3 size: 19 residues. The germline V gene has CDR1 GTSNPN and CDR2 SVGIG (reference sequence). The junction had 14 bases not matched to a gene; V was cut back by 4 bases and J by 0 bases. The CDR3 DNA is TGTGCCTGGAAGCTGAGGGGAAGCGGGGGCCTCTCTGGGGCCAACGTCCTGACTTTC. This gives the protein CAWKLRGSGGLSGANVLTF.

The gene calls are TRBV7-2 and TRBJ1-2; D is ambiguous. V lost 1 base and J lost 8, with 11 bases in between. Germline V gives CDR1 SGHTA, CDR2 FQGNSA. The CDR3 contains 13 residues. Here the CDR3 reads CASSLDPTRGYTF. CDR3 nucleotides: TGTGCCAGCAGCTTAGATCCGACTAGGGGCTACACCTTC.

The J gene is TRBJ1-1, the V gene TRBV5-1, with no clear D. Germline CDR1 is SGHRS and CDR2 is YFSETQ. The CDR3 sequence is 13 residues long. V was pared by 2 bases and J by 11 bases, with 16 bases between. CDR3 bases: TGCGCCAGCAGCTTACGGGCGGCTTCGGGGGCTTTCTTT. Amino acid sequence: CASSLRAASGAFF.

The chain carries TRBV5-5 and TRBJ1-2; D ambiguous. The CDR3 loop spans 14 amino acids. V lost 4 bases, J lost 5 bases, and 15 bases lay in between. Germline V CDR1 and CDR2: SGHKS, YYEKEE (reference sequence). The CDR3 DNA reads as TGTGCCAGCAGCGCAACAGACCTCCTATATGGCTACACCTTC. It is translated as CASSATDLLYGYTF.

This chain's CDR3 is CAWSADSQETQYF. The CDR3, as DNA: TGTGCCTGGAGTGCCGACAGTCAAGAGACCCAGTACTTC. This chain uses TRBV30 with TRBJ2-5; D is possibly TRBD1 (5 bases). The CDR3 has 13 residues. Germline V gene lookup returns CDR1 GTSNPN and CDR2 SVGIG (reference sequence). The V and J ends lost 1 base and 2 bases respectively, with 8 bases between them. The variable domain in full, completed from reference TRBV30 and TRBJ2-5, reads SQTIHQWPATLVQPVGSPLSLECTVEGTSNPNLYWYRQAAGRGLQLLFYSVGIGQISSEVPQNLSASRPQDRQFILSSKKLLLSDSGFYLCAWSADSQETQYFGPGTRLLVL.

The V and J genes are TRBV5-1 and TRBJ1-2, with 11 nucleotides matching TRBD1. Germline V gene sequence: CDR1 SGHRS, CDR2 YFSETQ. V lost 4 bases, J lost 13 bases, and 15 bases stayed unmatched. This CDR3 is 15 amino acids long. This CDR3 is CASSVSTGTGGDSTF. CDR3 DNA: TGCGCCAGCAGCGTCTCGACCGGGACAGGGGGTGACAGCACCTTC. Full variable domain (missing parts from reference TRBV5-1 and TRBJ1-2): KAGVTQTPRYLIKTRGQQVTLSCSPISGHRSVSWYQQTPGQGLQFLFEYFSETQRNKGNFPGRFSGRQFSNSRSEMNVSTLELGDSALYLCASSVSTGTGGDSTFGSGTRLTVV.

This sequence joins TRBV5-1 and TRBJ2-1; tentatively, D is TRBD1 (6 bases). The CDR3 contains 13 residues. V lost 5 bases and J lost 5, with 11 bases in between. From germline, CDR1 is SGHRS and CDR2 YFSETQ. CDR3 residues: CASRQGFNNEQFF. CDR3 coding DNA: TGCGCCAGCAGACAGGGTTTCAACAATGAGCAGTTCTTC.

This clone was seen a single time. The chain has TRBV5-1 and TRBJ2-2; D gene ambiguous. V was pared by 5 bases and J by 4 bases, with 12 bases between. CDR3 length equals 14 residues. Per germline, CDR1 SGHRS and CDR2 YFSETQ. The CDR3 here is CASRIPSGTGELFF. Here the CDR3 DNA reads TGCGCCAGCAGAATCCCCAGTGGCACCGGGGAGCTGTTTTTT.

In its sample, this clone was seen once. This rearrangement joins TRBV7-6 to TRBJ1-2; TRBD1 matches at 8 bases. The germline gives CDR1 SGHVS, CDR2 FNYEAQ. The CDR3 is made up of 15 amino acids. The V gene end was trimmed by 5 bases and the J gene end by 0 bases; junction bases not matched to a gene: 5. CDR3 in DNA: TGTGCCAGCAGCGCACAGGGGGAGGCTAACTATGGCTACACCTTC. Translating gives CASSAQGEANYGYTF.

The CDR3 DNA reads as TGTGCCAGCAGTTGGGTAGCGGGGGGTTTGGATACGCAGTATTTT. Its translation is CASSWVAGGLDTQYF. The V gene is TRBV6-6, the J gene TRBJ2-3; 10 bases match TRBD2. The CDR3 is made up of 15 amino acids. Germline V gives CDR1 MNHNY, CDR2 SVGAGI (reference sequence). V lost 4 bases and J lost 6; bases outside the gene matches: 7.

The J gene is TRBJ1-2, the V gene TRBV19; possible D gene TRBD1, 6 bases. Germline-derived CDR1 and CDR2 are LNHDA and SQIVND (reference sequence). This CDR3 contains 13 residues. Trimming cost V 2 bases and J 2 bases, with 6 bases left between them. CDR3 residues: CASSIQGNYGYTF. DNA for the CDR3: TGTGCCAGTAGTATACAGGGGAACTATGGCTACACCTTC. The entire variable domain, with the rest obtained from reference TRBV19 and TRBJ1-2, is as follows: DGGITQSPKYLFRKEGQNVTLSCEQNLNHDAMYWYRQDPGQGLRLIYYSQIVNDFQKGDIAEGYSVSREKKESFPLTVTSAQKNPTAFYLCASSIQGNYGYTFGSGTRLTVV.

Concerning this clone itself: Other DNA sequences of this sample code for an identical CDR3. The J gene is TRBJ1-1, the V gene TRBV7-9, with TRBD1 matching 7 bases. Germline values: CDR1 SEHNR, CDR2 FQNEAQ (reference sequence). The CDR3 spans 16 residues. Trimming took 2 bases from V and 1 from J; bases not matched to a gene: 7. The CDR3 region is CASSLRSGTENTEAFF. CDR3 nucleotide sequence: TGTGCCAGCAGCTTAAGGTCTGGGACAGAGAACACTGAAGCTTTCTTT.

This clone showed up just a few times. The chain links TRBV5-6 to TRBJ2-3; tentatively, D is TRBD1 (6 bases). The CDR3 runs to 18 residues. V lost 2 bases to trimming and J lost 5 bases, with 24 bases between them. The germline V gene has CDR1 SGHDT and CDR2 YYEEEE. The DNA for the CDR3 is TGTGCCAGCAGCTTCGGATCTGGTGTGGGTCTAGGGGGAGATACGCAGTATTTT. Translating it yields CASSFGSGVGLGGDTQYF.

V gene TRBV9 combines with J gene TRBJ2-1; 8 bases line up with TRBD2. Losses at the gene ends were 1 base for V and 4 bases for J; bases not matched to a gene: 4. CDR3 length equals 15 residues. Germline V gene sequence: CDR1 SGDLS, CDR2 YYNGEE. CDR3 sequence (DNA): TGTGCCAGCAGCGTATTGGCGGGGGGTTACAATGAGCAGTTCTTC. Residues: CASSVLAGGYNEQFF.

The chain couples TRBV14 to TRBJ1-2, with D tentatively TRBD1 (5 bases). V gave up 4 bases and J gave up 5 bases, with 23 bases separating them. The CDR3 runs 17 residues. Germline V gene data show CDR1 as SGHDN and CDR2 as FVKESK. This chain's CDR3 is CASSPGTGERRIYGYTF. Written as DNA, the CDR3 is TGTGCCAGCAGCCCCGGGACGGGGGAAAGACGTATATATGGCTACACCTTC.

The rearrangement joins TRBV5-6 to TRBJ1-2; 7 nucleotides line up with TRBD1. The CDR3 is 15 residues long. V was pared by 4 bases and J by 2 bases, with 8 bases of the junction left unmatched. Germline CDR1 reads SGHDT; CDR2 reads YYEEEE. The CDR3 here is CASSLGVTGNYGYTF. CDR3 nucleotides: TGTGCCAGCAGCCTAGGAGTGACAGGGAACTATGGCTACACCTTC.

The CDR3 DNA reads TGTGCCAGCAGTAGCGGGGACTCCTACAATGAGCAGTTCTTC. Translated: CASSSGDSYNEQFF. The chain joins TRBV25-1 to TRBJ2-1; TRBD2 matches 7 bases. CDR1 and CDR2 (germline): MGHDK, SYGVNS. V lost 5 bases to trimming and J lost 0 bases; unmatched junction nucleotides: 1. The CDR3 consists of 14 residues.